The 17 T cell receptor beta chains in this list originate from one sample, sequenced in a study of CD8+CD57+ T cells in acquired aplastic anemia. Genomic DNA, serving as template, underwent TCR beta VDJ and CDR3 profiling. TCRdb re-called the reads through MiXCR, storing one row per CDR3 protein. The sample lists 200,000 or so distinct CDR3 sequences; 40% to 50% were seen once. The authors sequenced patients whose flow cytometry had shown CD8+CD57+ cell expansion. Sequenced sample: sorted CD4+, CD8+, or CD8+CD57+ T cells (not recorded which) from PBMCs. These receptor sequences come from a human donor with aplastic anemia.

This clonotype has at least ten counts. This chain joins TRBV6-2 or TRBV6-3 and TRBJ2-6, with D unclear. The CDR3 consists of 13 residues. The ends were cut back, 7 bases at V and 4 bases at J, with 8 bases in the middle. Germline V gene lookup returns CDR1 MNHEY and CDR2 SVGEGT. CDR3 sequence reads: CASTQHGANVLTF. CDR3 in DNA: TGTGCCAGCACCCAACACGGGGCCAACGTCCTGACTTTC.

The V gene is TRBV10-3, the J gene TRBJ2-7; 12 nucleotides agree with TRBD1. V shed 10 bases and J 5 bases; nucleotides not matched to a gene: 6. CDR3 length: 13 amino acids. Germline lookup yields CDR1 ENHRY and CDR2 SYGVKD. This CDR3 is CASRGTGGNEQYF. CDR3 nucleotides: TGTGCCAGCAGGGGGACAGGGGGCAACGAGCAGTACTTC.

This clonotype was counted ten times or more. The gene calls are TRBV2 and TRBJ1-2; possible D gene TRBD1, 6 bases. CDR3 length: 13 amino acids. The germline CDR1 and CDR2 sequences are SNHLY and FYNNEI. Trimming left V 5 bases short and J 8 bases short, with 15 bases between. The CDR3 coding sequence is TGTGCCAGCAGTCCCGACAGGCCCACGGGCTACACCTTC. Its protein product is CASSPDRPTGYTF.

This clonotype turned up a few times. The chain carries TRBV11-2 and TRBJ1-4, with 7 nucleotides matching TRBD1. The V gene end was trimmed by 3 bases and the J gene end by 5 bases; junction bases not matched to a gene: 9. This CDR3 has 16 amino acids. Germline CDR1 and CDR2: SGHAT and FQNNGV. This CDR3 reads CASSFVFDRDNEKLFF. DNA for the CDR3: TGTGCCAGCAGCTTTGTGTTCGACAGGGACAATGAAAAACTGTTTTTT.

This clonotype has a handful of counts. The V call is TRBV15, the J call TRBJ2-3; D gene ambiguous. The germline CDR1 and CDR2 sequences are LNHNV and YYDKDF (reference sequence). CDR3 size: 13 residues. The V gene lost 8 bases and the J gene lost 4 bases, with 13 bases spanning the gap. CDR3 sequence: CATVDGGADTQYF. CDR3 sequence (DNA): TGTGCCACCGTTGATGGCGGCGCAGATACGCAGTATTTT.

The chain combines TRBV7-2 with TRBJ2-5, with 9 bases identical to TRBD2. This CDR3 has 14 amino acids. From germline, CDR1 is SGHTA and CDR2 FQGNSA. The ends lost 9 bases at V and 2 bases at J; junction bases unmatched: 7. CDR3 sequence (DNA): TGTGCCAGTAATACTGCGGGGGGGCAAGAGACCCAGTACTTC. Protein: CASNTAGGQETQYF.

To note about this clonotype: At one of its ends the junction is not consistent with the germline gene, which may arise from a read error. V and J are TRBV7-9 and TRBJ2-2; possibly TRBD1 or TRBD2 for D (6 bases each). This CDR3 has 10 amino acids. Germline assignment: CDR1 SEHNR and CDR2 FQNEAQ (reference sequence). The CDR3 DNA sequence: TGTGCCAGCAGCCCTCCCCGGGGGCCTTTT. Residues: CASSPPRGPF. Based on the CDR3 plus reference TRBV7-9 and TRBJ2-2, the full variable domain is DTGVSQNPRHKITKRGQNVTFRCDPISEHNRLYWYRQTLGQGPEFLTYFQNEAQLEKSRLLSDRFSAERPKGSFSTLEIQRTEQGDSAMYLCASSPPRGPFGEGSRLTVL.

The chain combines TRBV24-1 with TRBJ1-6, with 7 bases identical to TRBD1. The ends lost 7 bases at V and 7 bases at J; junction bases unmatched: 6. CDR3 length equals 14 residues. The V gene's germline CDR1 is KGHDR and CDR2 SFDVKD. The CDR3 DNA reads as TGTGCCACCAGATCCGGGACAGCGAATTCACCCCTCCACTTT. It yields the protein CATRSGTANSPLHF.

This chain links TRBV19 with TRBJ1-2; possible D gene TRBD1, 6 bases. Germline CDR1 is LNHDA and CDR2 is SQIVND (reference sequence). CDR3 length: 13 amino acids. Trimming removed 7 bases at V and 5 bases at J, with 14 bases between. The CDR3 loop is CASKRDIGYGYTF. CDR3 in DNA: TGTGCCAGTAAACGGGACATCGGGTATGGCTACACCTTC.

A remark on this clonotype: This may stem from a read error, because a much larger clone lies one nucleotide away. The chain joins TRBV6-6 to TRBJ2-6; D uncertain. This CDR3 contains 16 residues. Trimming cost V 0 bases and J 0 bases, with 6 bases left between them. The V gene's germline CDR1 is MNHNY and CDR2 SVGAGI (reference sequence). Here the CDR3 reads CASSYSAYSGANVLTF. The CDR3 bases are TGTGCCAGCAGTTACTCGGCCTACTCTGGGGCCAACGTCCTGACTTTC.

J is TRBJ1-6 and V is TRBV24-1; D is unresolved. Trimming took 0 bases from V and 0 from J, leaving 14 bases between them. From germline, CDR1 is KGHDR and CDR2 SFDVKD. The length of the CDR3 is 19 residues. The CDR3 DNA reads TGTGCCACCAGTGATTTGCCTCTGCAGCTGTGCTCCTATAATTCACCCCTCCACTTT. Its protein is CATSDLPLQLCSYNSPLHF.

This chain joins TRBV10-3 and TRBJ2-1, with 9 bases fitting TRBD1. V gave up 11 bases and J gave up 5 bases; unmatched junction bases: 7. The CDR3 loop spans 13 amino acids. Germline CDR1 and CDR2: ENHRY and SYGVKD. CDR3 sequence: CALRTGDDNEQFF. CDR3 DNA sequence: TGTGCCTTGAGGACAGGGGACGACAATGAGCAGTTCTTC.

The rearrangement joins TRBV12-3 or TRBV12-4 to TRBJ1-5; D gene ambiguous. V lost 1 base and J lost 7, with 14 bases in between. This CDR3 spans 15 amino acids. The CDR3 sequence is CASSLGSAVPQPQHF. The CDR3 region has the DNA TGTGCCAGCAGTTTAGGTTCGGCGGTTCCCCAGCCCCAGCATTTT.

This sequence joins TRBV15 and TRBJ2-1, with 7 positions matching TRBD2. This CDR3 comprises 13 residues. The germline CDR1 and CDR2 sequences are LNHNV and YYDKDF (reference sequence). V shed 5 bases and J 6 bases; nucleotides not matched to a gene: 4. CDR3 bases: TGTGCCACCAGCGGGGGACTATTCAATGAGCAGTTCTTC. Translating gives CATSGGLFNEQFF.

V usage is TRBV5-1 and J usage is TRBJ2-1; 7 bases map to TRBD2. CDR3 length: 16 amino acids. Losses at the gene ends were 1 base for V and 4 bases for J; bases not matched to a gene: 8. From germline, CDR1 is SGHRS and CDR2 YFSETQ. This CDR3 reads CASSLIRQGGYNEQFF. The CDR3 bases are TGCGCCAGCAGCTTGATCAGGCAGGGAGGGTACAATGAGCAGTTCTTC.

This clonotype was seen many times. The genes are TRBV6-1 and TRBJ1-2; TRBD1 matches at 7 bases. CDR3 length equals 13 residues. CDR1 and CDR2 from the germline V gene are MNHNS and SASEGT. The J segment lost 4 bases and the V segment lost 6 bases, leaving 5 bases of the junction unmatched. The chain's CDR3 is CASRSGGGYGYTF. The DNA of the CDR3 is TGTGCCAGCAGATCAGGGGGTGGCTATGGCTACACCTTC.

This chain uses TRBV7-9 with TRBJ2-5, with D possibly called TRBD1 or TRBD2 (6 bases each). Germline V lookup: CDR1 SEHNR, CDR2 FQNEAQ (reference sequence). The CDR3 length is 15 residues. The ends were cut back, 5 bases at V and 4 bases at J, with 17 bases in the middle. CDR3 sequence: CASSPETGARETQYF. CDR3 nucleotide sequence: TGTGCCAGCAGCCCGGAAACGGGGGCCAGAGAGACCCAGTACTTC.